Following are 26 T cell receptor beta chains from one sample sequenced in a study of blood T cell repertoires in COVID-19. This table comes from immunoSEQ multiplex PCR, and its TCRdb copy is limited to in-frame clones, with some not included. Here the sample spans fewer than 350,000 clones, more than 70% being singletons. Sequenced input: PBMCs or T cells enriched from blood (not recorded which). These receptors all stem from a woman aged 60-75 years in a cohort exposed to, infected with or recovered from COVID-19 (not recorded which).

The V gene is TRBV7-2, the J gene TRBJ2-5; 8 bases fit TRBD1. In germline, CDR1 is SGHTA, CDR2 FQGNSA. Trimming at V came to 3 bases and at J to 5 bases, leaving 5 bases not matched to a gene. This CDR3 comprises 14 residues. Here the CDR3 DNA reads TGTGCCAGCAGCTTTGGACAGGGCTGGGAGACCCAGTACTTC. It is translated as CASSFGQGWETQYF.

The rearrangement links TRBV28 to TRBJ2-2; possibly TRBD1 for D (6 bases). V lost 6 bases, J lost 0 bases, and 11 bases lay in between. CDR3 size: 15 residues. The germline gives CDR1 MDHEN, CDR2 SYDVKM. CDR3 amino acids: CASSPQGPNTGELFF. In DNA form, the CDR3 reads TGTGCCAGCAGCCCCCAGGGGCCGAACACCGGGGAGCTGTTTTTT.

V gene TRBV7-3 combines with J gene TRBJ2-1, with D perhaps TRBD2 (6 bases). This CDR3 region has 15 residues. Trimming cost V 1 base and J 2 bases, with 9 bases left between them. CDR1 is SGHTA and CDR2 is FQGTGA in the germline V gene. This CDR3 is CASSLMASAYNEQFF. CDR3 bases: TGTGCCAGCAGCTTAATGGCTAGCGCCTACAATGAGCAGTTCTTC.

This clone was detected once. The chain is built from TRBV19 and TRBJ2-7, with 10 positions matching TRBD1. This CDR3 comprises 19 residues. Trimming took 1 base from V and 3 from J; bases not matched to a gene: 15. Per germline, CDR1 LNHDA and CDR2 SQIVND (reference sequence). The CDR3 DNA sequence: TGTGCCAGTAGTATAGTATTGGGGACAGGGGCCCGAATCTTCTACGAGCAGTACTTC. This encodes CASSIVLGTGARIFYEQYF.

This clone has more than one count but fewer than ten. The V call is TRBV6-5, the J call TRBJ2-7; 8 positions agree with TRBD2. The junction had 8 bases not matched to a gene; V was cut back by 2 bases and J by 5 bases. The CDR3 extends over 15 amino acids. The germline gives CDR1 MNHEY, CDR2 SVGAGI. The CDR3 DNA is TGTGCCAGCAGTTACGGCGGGAGGTGGTTTCACGAGCAGTACTTC. This encodes CASSYGGRWFHEQYF.

In its sample, this clone was seen many times. V usage is TRBV28 and J usage is TRBJ1-1, with 9 bases that match TRBD1. CDR3 length: 17 amino acids. CDR1 MDHEN and CDR2 SYDVKM come from the germline V gene. The ends lost 3 bases at V and 1 base at J; junction bases unmatched: 9. The CDR3 nucleotides are TGTGCCAGCAGTTTCACCGGGACAGGGTCCCGGAACACTGAAGCTTTCTTT. This gives the protein CASSFTGTGSRNTEAFF.

V and J are TRBV6-5 and TRBJ1-2; no firm D call. The CDR3 sequence is 14 residues long. The V and J ends lost 6 bases and 2 bases respectively, with 13 bases between them. Germline assignment: CDR1 MNHEY and CDR2 SVGAGI. DNA of the CDR3: TGTGCCAGCAGACTCCCACGGGGAAACTATGGCTACACCTTC. Protein sequence: CASRLPRGNYGYTF.

V usage is TRBV28 and J usage is TRBJ2-7; D is perhaps TRBD2 (7 bases). V was shortened by 6 bases and J by 4 bases, with 13 bases between the two germline ends. CDR1 is MDHEN, CDR2 SYDVKM, per germline. CDR3 length: 13 residues. CDR3 sequence: CASRGEGGYEQYF. CDR3 sequence (DNA): TGTGCCAGCAGGGGTGAGGGGGGGTACGAGCAGTACTTC. Drawing the rest from reference TRBV28 and TRBJ2-7, the complete variable domain is DVKVTQSSRYLVKRTGEKVFLECVQDMDHENMFWYRQDPGLGLRLIYFSYDVKMKEKGDIPEGYSVSREKKERFSLILESASTNQTSMYLCASRGEGGYEQYFGPGTRLTVT.

This chain uses TRBV7-9 with TRBJ2-5; 9 bases fit TRBD2. V lost 5 bases to trimming and J lost 4 bases; unmatched junction nucleotides: 11. Germline CDR1 and CDR2: SEHNR and FQNEAQ (reference sequence). There are 16 residues in the CDR3. CDR3 nucleotide sequence: TGTGCCAGCAGCCATCTGGGGGGACTAGCTCCAGAGACCCAGTACTTC. The encoded protein is CASSHLGGLAPETQYF.

This clone has only a few counts. This chain's CDR3 is CASKRKRDSNQPQHF. CDR3 bases: TGTGCCAGCAAACGAAAGCGGGATAGCAATCAGCCCCAGCATTTT. This chain links TRBV6-5 with TRBJ1-5; D unclear. CDR1 is MNHEY, CDR2 SVGAGI, per germline. There are 15 residues in the CDR3. The germline V and J ends were trimmed by 7 bases and 0 bases, with 13 bases remaining between them.

The gene calls are TRBV9 and TRBJ2-4; D unresolved. Trimming took 3 bases from V and 7 from J, leaving 14 bases between them. CDR3 length: 14 residues. CDR1 SGDLS and CDR2 YYNGEE come from the germline V gene. The CDR3 protein is CASSAPASGNIQYF. The CDR3 DNA is TGTGCCAGCAGCGCCCCCGCCAGTGGTAACATTCAGTACTTC.

The V and J genes are TRBV2 and TRBJ1-5; possible D gene TRBD1, 6 bases. CDR1 is SNHLY and CDR2 is FYNNEI in the germline V gene. CDR3 length: 14 amino acids. The germline V and J ends were trimmed by 2 bases and 7 bases, with 12 bases remaining between them. The CDR3 protein is CASSEQGRGQPQHF. As DNA, the CDR3 is TGTGCCAGCAGTGAACAGGGCAGGGGACAGCCCCAGCATTTT.

The V and J genes are TRBV6-2 or TRBV6-3 and TRBJ1-5, with D possibly being TRBD1 (5 bases). The V end lost 6 bases, the J end lost 6 bases, and 12 bases lay between the germline ends. The CDR3 has 13 amino acids. Germline CDR1 MNHEY, CDR2 SVGEGT. The CDR3 loop reads CASSRPQGQPQHF. For the CDR3, the DNA is TGTGCCAGCAGCCGACCCCAGGGTCAGCCCCAGCATTTT.

The chain carries TRBV5-1 and TRBJ2-2; TRBD2 matches 9 bases. Germline CDR1 is SGHRS and CDR2 is YFSETQ. This CDR3 contains 14 residues. The trim removed 4 bases at V and 7 bases at J, leaving 5 bases unmatched. The CDR3 loop reads CASSPLAGNGELFF. CDR3 DNA sequence: TGCGCCAGCAGCCCCCTAGCGGGAAACGGGGAGCTGTTTTTT.

The rearrangement joins TRBV6-5 to TRBJ1-1; no reliable D call. There are 13 residues in the CDR3. The germline V gene encodes CDR1 MNHEY and CDR2 SVGAGI. V gave up 10 bases and J gave up 0 bases, with 12 bases separating them. The DNA of the CDR3 is TGTGCCACTAGACCAGATATGAACACTGAAGCTTTCTTT. This sequence encodes CATRPDMNTEAFF.

V is TRBV28 and J is TRBJ2-6; no clear D. Per germline, CDR1 MDHEN and CDR2 SYDVKM. Trimming took 6 bases from V and 2 from J, leaving 14 bases between them. The CDR3 runs 16 residues. CDR3 loop: CASRPRGVAGANVLTF. The CDR3 DNA reads as TGTGCCAGCAGACCCAGAGGTGTTGCTGGGGCCAACGTCCTGACTTTC.

This clone occurred once. CDR3 nucleotide sequence: TGTGCCAGCAGTCCTGACACGTATAGCAATCAGCCCCAGCATTTT. Translation: CASSPDTYSNQPQHF. This sequence joins TRBV5-8 and TRBJ1-5; D ambiguous. The CDR3 covers 15 residues. Germline V gene sequence: CDR1 SGHTS, CDR2 YDEGEE. Trimming removed 5 bases at V and 0 bases at J, with 12 bases between.

The genes are TRBV4-3 and TRBJ2-6; D not certain. CDR1 and CDR2 from the germline V gene are LGHNA and YSLEER. V lost 0 bases to trimming and J lost 0 bases, with 15 bases between them. The CDR3 sequence is 19 residues long. CDR3 in DNA: TGCGCCAGCAGCCAAGATCACCCTCCAATAGTCTCTGGGGCCAACGTCCTGACTTTC. This sequence encodes CASSQDHPPIVSGANVLTF.

The chain joins TRBV6-1 to TRBJ1-5; TRBD1 agrees at 9 bases. Germline-derived CDR1 and CDR2 are MNHNS and SASEGT. Germline trimming cut 4 bases from V and 7 bases from J; bases unmatched to any gene: 14. This CDR3 spans 17 amino acids. CDR3 DNA: TGTGCCAGCAGTGCCGGGACAGGGACCGTGTCGGGCCAGCCCCAGCATTTT. Its protein product is CASSAGTGTVSGQPQHF.

This chain uses TRBV7-3 with TRBJ2-2; 8 bases match TRBD2. The V gene's germline CDR1 is SGHTA and CDR2 FQGTGA. The CDR3 sequence is 15 residues long. The V gene end was trimmed by 4 bases and the J gene end by 6 bases; junction bases not matched to a gene: 7. DNA of the CDR3: TGTGCCAGCAGCTCCTACGGGACTAGTCCCGGGGAGCTGTTTTTT. As protein: CASSSYGTSPGELFF.

The chain recombines TRBV5-1 with TRBJ2-1, with 12 bases fitting TRBD1. V lost 3 bases to trimming and J lost 10 bases; unmatched junction nucleotides: 11. CDR3 length: 16 residues. Per germline, CDR1 SGHRS and CDR2 YFSETQ. The CDR3 nucleotides are TGCGCCAGCAGCTGGACAACCGGGACAGGGGGCAACGAGCAGTTCTTC. It specifies CASSWTTGTGGNEQFF. Supplemented by reference TRBV5-1 and TRBJ2-1, the full variable domain reads KAGVTQTPRYLIKTRGQQVTLSCSPISGHRSVSWYQQTPGQGLQFLFEYFSETQRNKGNFPGRFSGRQFSNSRSEMNVSTLELGDSALYLCASSWTTGTGGNEQFFGPGTRLTVL.

The chain is built from TRBV27 and TRBJ2-2; D is unclear. Germline V lookup: CDR1 MNHEY, CDR2 SMNVEV (reference sequence). V lost 4 bases and J 4 bases, leaving 13 bases between the germline ends. This CDR3 has 15 amino acids. CDR3 in DNA: TGTGCCAGCAGTTCTAGGATTTGGTTCACCGGGGAGCTGTTTTTT. It is translated as CASSSRIWFTGELFF.

This chain joins TRBV28 and TRBJ2-7; D is possibly TRBD2 (5 bases). CDR3 length equals 14 residues. CDR1 and CDR2 from the germline V gene are MDHEN and SYDVKM. With 2 bases removed from V and 7 bases from J, the gap between germline ends came to 15 bases. CDR3 coding DNA: TGTGCCAGCAGTTTACCGGGGTGGGTGTATGAGCAGTACTTC. Residues: CASSLPGWVYEQYF.

The rearrangement uses TRBV5-1 and TRBJ2-1; 10 bases agree with TRBD2. The CDR3 runs 16 residues. Germline V CDR1 and CDR2: SGHRS, YFSETQ. V shed 4 bases, J shed 0 bases, and the junction held 4 bases outside the gene matches. CDR3 loop: CASSPTSGISYNEQFF. DNA for the CDR3: TGCGCCAGCAGCCCAACTAGCGGGATCTCCTACAATGAGCAGTTCTTC. Combining the CDR3 with reference TRBV5-1 and TRBJ2-1 gives the whole variable domain KAGVTQTPRYLIKTRGQQVTLSCSPISGHRSVSWYQQTPGQGLQFLFEYFSETQRNKGNFPGRFSGRQFSNSRSEMNVSTLELGDSALYLCASSPTSGISYNEQFFGPGTRLTVL.

The chain couples TRBV5-1 to TRBJ2-7; 11 bases agree with TRBD2. V gave up 5 bases and J gave up 3 bases; unmatched junction bases: 7. CDR1 and CDR2 from the germline V gene are SGHRS and YFSETQ. This CDR3 is built from 15 residues. The CDR3 sequence: CASSSTSGSFYEQYF. CDR3 in DNA: TGCGCCAGCAGTTCTACTAGCGGGAGTTTCTACGAGCAGTACTTC.

This chain uses TRBV5-6 with TRBJ2-1; no firm D call. Trimming removed 2 bases from V and 7 bases from J, with 7 bases in between. The CDR3 covers 12 residues. The V gene's germline CDR1 is SGHDT and CDR2 YYEEEE. CDR3 sequence: CASSLYRNEQFF. The CDR3 DNA follows: TGTGCCAGCAGCTTATATCGGAATGAGCAGTTCTTC.